Below, 23 T cell receptor beta chains from the same sample are listed, as sequenced in a study of blood T cell repertoires in COVID-19. Assay: immunoSEQ multiplex PCR; the TCRdb copy retains only in-frame clones and omits some. The sample has under 150,000 clones, 79% seen once; the top ten hold roughly 3.5%. Source material: peripheral blood. These receptors originate from a man aged 55-75 years with acute or convalescent COVID-19.

This clone appeared once. The genes are TRBV5-5 and TRBJ2-5, with 11 bases fitting TRBD1. V dropped 3 bases and J dropped 5; count of bases not matched to a gene: 6. The CDR3 totals 15 residues. Germline lookup yields CDR1 SGHKS and CDR2 YYEKEE (reference sequence). CDR3 in amino acids: CASSSGQGAGETQYF. CDR3 bases: TGTGCCAGCAGCTCCGGACAGGGGGCAGGGGAGACCCAGTACTTC.

The genes are TRBV2 and TRBJ2-3; maybe TRBD2 (6 bases). CDR3 length equals 15 residues. CDR1 and CDR2 from the germline V gene are SNHLY and FYNNEI. V was cut by 6 bases and J by 0 bases, with 13 bases left in between. The CDR3 DNA reads as TGTGCCAGCAGGGTTAGCGGAACTAGCACAGATACGCAGTATTTT. Translating it yields CASRVSGTSTDTQYF. The full variable domain, rest sourced from reference TRBV2 and TRBJ2-3, is EPEVTQTPSHQVTQMGQEVILRCVPISNHLYFYWYRQILGQKVEFLVSFYNNEISEKSEIFDDQFSVERPDGSNFTLKIRSTKLEDSAMYFCASRVSGTSTDTQYFGPGTRLTVL.

This clone showed up just a few times. The chain couples TRBV27 to TRBJ2-2; 7 nucleotides agree with TRBD2. Germline trimming cut 3 bases from V and 3 bases from J; bases unmatched to any gene: 7. This CDR3 is 16 amino acids long. The germline V gene has CDR1 MNHEY and CDR2 SMNVEV (reference sequence). The chain's CDR3 is CASSFVAGVDTGELFF. Here the CDR3 DNA reads TGTGCCAGCAGTTTTGTGGCGGGAGTGGACACCGGGGAGCTGTTTTTT.

The chain uses TRBV5-4 and TRBJ1-6, with D tentatively TRBD1 (6 bases). V lost 4 bases, J lost 6 bases, and 11 bases lay in between. This CDR3 has 14 amino acids. Germline-derived CDR1 and CDR2 are SGHNT and YYREEE (reference sequence). The CDR3 DNA follows: TGTGCCAGCAGCAGGGACACCCTTAATTCACCCCTCCACTTT. It codes for CASSRDTLNSPLHF. Combining the CDR3 with reference TRBV5-4 and TRBJ1-6 gives the whole variable domain ETGVTQSPTHLIKTRGQQVTLRCSSQSGHNTVSWYQQALGQGPQFIFQYYREEENGRGNFPPRFSGLQFPNYSSELNVNALELDDSALYLCASSRDTLNSPLHFGNGTRLTVT.

This clone was found once. The rearrangement joins TRBV28 to TRBJ2-7, with 10 bases fitting TRBD1. Germline V gene sequence: CDR1 MDHEN, CDR2 SYDVKM. CDR3 length: 15 amino acids. V gave up 5 bases and J gave up 2 bases; unmatched junction bases: 6. CDR3 in amino acids: CASSARDRGAYEQYF. CDR3 DNA sequence: TGTGCCAGCAGTGCCCGGGACAGGGGCGCCTACGAGCAGTACTTC.

This clone was observed once. The CDR3 sequence: CASSEFPREAFF. Here the CDR3 DNA reads TGTGCCAGCAGTGAATTCCCCCGGGAAGCTTTCTTT. The chain combines TRBV2 with TRBJ1-1; no clear D gene. CDR3 length: 12 amino acids. CDR1 is SNHLY and CDR2 is FYNNEI in the germline V gene. The V end lost 2 bases, the J end lost 8 bases, and 9 bases lay between the germline ends.

The V gene is TRBV6-6, the J gene TRBJ1-1; unclear D gene. CDR1 and CDR2 (germline): MNHNY, SVGAGI (reference sequence). There are 14 residues in the CDR3. With 5 bases removed from V and 3 bases from J, the gap between germline ends came to 13 bases. CDR3: CASSNPSPDTEAFF. The CDR3, as DNA: TGTGCCAGCAGTAACCCGTCCCCGGACACTGAAGCTTTCTTT.

This clone was seen more than once but under ten times. The chain is built from TRBV15 and TRBJ2-7; tentative D call: TRBD1 (5 bases). The CDR3 has 13 residues. CDR1 and CDR2 from the germline V gene are LNHNV and YYDKDF (reference sequence). With 6 bases removed from V and 6 bases from J, the gap between germline ends came to 15 bases. The DNA of the CDR3 is TGTGCCACCAGGAACCAGGGCACCAGCGAGCAGTACTTC. As protein: CATRNQGTSEQYF.

The J gene is TRBJ2-1, the V gene TRBV7-2, with a tentative D call TRBD2 (5 bases). This CDR3 has 14 amino acids. Germline lookup yields CDR1 SGHTA and CDR2 FQGNSA. Trimming took 8 bases from V and 1 from J, leaving 12 bases between them. CDR3 DNA sequence: TGTGCCAGCGAGCGGTTCCTATCCTACAATGAGCAGTTCTTC. This translates into CASERFLSYNEQFF.

V and J are TRBV28 and TRBJ2-1; TRBD2 agrees at 7 bases. J lost 6 bases, V lost 5 bases, and 10 bases had no gene match. The germline V gene has CDR1 MDHEN and CDR2 SYDVKM. The CDR3 runs 15 residues. As DNA, the CDR3 is TGTGCCAGCAGTCCCCCGTGGGAGGGCCGCAATGAGCAGTTCTTC. This codes for CASSPPWEGRNEQFF.

This clone was picked up a small number of times. The chain has TRBV2 and TRBJ2-3; TRBD1 is a possible D gene (5 bases). From germline, CDR1 is SNHLY and CDR2 FYNNEI. The CDR3 consists of 12 residues. V was trimmed by 8 bases and J by 1 base, leaving 7 bases between them. The CDR3 reads CASLQGTDTQYF. CDR3 DNA sequence: TGTGCCAGCCTACAGGGCACAGATACGCAGTATTTT.

The chain carries TRBV9 and TRBJ1-6, with D perhaps matching TRBD1 (6 bases). The CDR3 covers 15 residues. CDR1 and CDR2 (germline): SGDLS, YYNGEE. The ends were cut back, 4 bases at V and 10 bases at J, with 18 bases in the middle. CDR3 amino acids: CASSPQATGLSPLHF. In DNA, the CDR3 is TGTGCCAGCAGCCCGCAAGCGACAGGTTTGTCACCCCTCCACTTT. The complete variable domain, with remaining parts taken from reference TRBV9 and TRBJ1-6, reads DSGVTQTPKHLITATGQRVTLRCSPRSGDLSVYWYQQSLDQGLQFLIQYYNGEERAKGNILERFSAQQFPDLHSELNLSSLELGDSALYFCASSPQATGLSPLHFGNGTRLTVT.

The chain is built from TRBV7-9 and TRBJ1-1; D gene unclear. The CDR3 extends over 12 amino acids. Germline V lookup: CDR1 SEHNR, CDR2 FQNEAQ (reference sequence). V lost 5 bases and J 6 bases, leaving 10 bases between the germline ends. The CDR3 nucleotides read TGTGCCAGCAGCCCCCTTCCCCCTGAAGCTTTCTTT. Its protein product is CASSPLPPEAFF.

This sequence joins TRBV6-5 and TRBJ1-1; perhaps TRBD1 as D (5 bases). In germline, CDR1 is MNHEY, CDR2 SVGAGI. The CDR3 spans 15 residues. V was pared by 4 bases and J by 5 bases, with 17 bases between. CDR3 residues: CASSSPGGERTEAFF. The CDR3 region has the DNA TGTGCCAGCAGTTCCCCGGGGGGGGAAAGGACTGAAGCTTTCTTT.

This clone was seen only a few times. The chain couples TRBV3-1 (or the pseudogene TRBV3-2) to TRBJ1-1; a weak D match, TRBD1 (5 bases). V was shortened by 4 bases and J by 4 bases, with 10 bases between the two germline ends. Germline-derived CDR1 and CDR2 are LGHDT and YNNKEL (reference sequence). This CDR3 contains 13 residues. CDR3 DNA sequence: TGTGCCAGCAGCCTTCAGGGTGGCACTGAAGCTTTCTTT. Encoded protein: CASSLQGGTEAFF.

This chain joins TRBV3-1 (or the pseudogene TRBV3-2) and TRBJ1-4, with TRBD1 identical over 7 bases. V lost 6 bases and J lost 1; bases outside the gene matches: 11. The germline gives CDR1 LGHDT, CDR2 YNNKEL (reference sequence). This CDR3 contains 17 residues. As DNA, the CDR3 is TGTGCCAGCAGTCCACTCACAGGGGTTGGAACTAATGAAAAACTGTTTTTT. Amino acid sequence: CASSPLTGVGTNEKLFF.

V gene TRBV6-5 combines with J gene TRBJ1-1, with D hard to call. This CDR3 spans 13 amino acids. The V and J ends lost 6 bases and 1 base respectively, with 9 bases between them. Germline V gene sequence: CDR1 MNHEY, CDR2 SVGAGI. CDR3 coding DNA: TGTGCCAGCAGGCCCTCAGGGAACACTGAAGCTTTCTTT. Amino acids: CASRPSGNTEAFF.

J is TRBJ2-1 and V is TRBV18; D is possibly TRBD2 (7 bases). Trimming left V 3 bases short and J 7 bases short, with 13 bases between. Germline CDR1 reads KGHSH; CDR2 reads LQKENI. The CDR3 covers 14 residues. In nucleotides, the CDR3 is TGTGCCAGCTCACCGGGGGGGGCTCGGAATGAGCAGTTCTTC. Translated, it gives CASSPGGARNEQFF.

This clone was counted a few times. In the same sample, other DNA sequences code for this CDR3. V usage is TRBV5-4 and J usage is TRBJ1-2; TRBD1 agrees at 8 bases. V trimming: 4 bases; J trimming: 4 bases; junction bases outside the gene matches: 3. Germline loops: CDR1 SGHNT, CDR2 YYREEE (reference sequence). The CDR3 is 13 amino acids. CDR3 protein: CASSPGQGYGYTF. In DNA, the CDR3 is TGTGCCAGCAGCCCAGGACAGGGCTATGGCTACACCTTC.

This clone came up a few times. This chain uses TRBV4-1 with TRBJ1-2; tentative D call: TRBD1 (5 bases). The CDR3 is 15 amino acids. Trimming cost V 0 bases and J 0 bases, with 8 bases left between them. Germline V gene data show CDR1 as MGHRA and CDR2 as YSYEKL. Written as DNA, the CDR3 is TGCGCCAGCAGCCAAGATCAAGGGGCTAACTATGGCTACACCTTC. Its protein product is CASSQDQGANYGYTF.

The V call is TRBV5-1, the J call TRBJ2-1; 10 bases line up with TRBD2. Germline V CDR1 and CDR2: SGHRS, YFSETQ. J lost 5 bases, V lost 4 bases, and 6 bases had no gene match. CDR3 length: 15 residues. The CDR3, as DNA: TGCGCCAGCAGCCAAAAGCTAGCGGGAGACAATGAGCAGTTCTTC. It encodes CASSQKLAGDNEQFF. Looking up the rest from reference TRBV5-1 and TRBJ2-1 gives the full variable domain: KAGVTQTPRYLIKTRGQQVTLSCSPISGHRSVSWYQQTPGQGLQFLFEYFSETQRNKGNFPGRFSGRQFSNSRSEMNVSTLELGDSALYLCASSQKLAGDNEQFFGPGTRLTVL.

The rearrangement uses TRBV29-1 and TRBJ1-1; tentative D call: TRBD1 (5 bases). CDR1 is SQVTM, CDR2 ANQGSEA, per germline. This CDR3 region has 11 residues. V was clipped by 7 bases and J by 5 bases, with 11 bases between them. The CDR3 coding sequence is TGCAGCGCCCGGCGGGGGACTGAAGCTTTCTTT. Translated: CSARRGTEAFF.

The CDR3 here is CAIRQGAGYTEAFF. CDR3 coding DNA: TGTGCCATCAGGCAGGGGGCGGGGTACACTGAAGCTTTCTTT. The rearrangement links TRBV10-3 to TRBJ1-1; 8 bases map to TRBD1. The CDR3 is 14 amino acids. V shed 6 bases and J 3 bases; nucleotides not matched to a gene: 6. Germline-derived CDR1 and CDR2 are ENHRY and SYGVKD.